The next 21 T cell receptor beta chains were all read from a single sample in a study of cytomegalovirus exposure and HLA in healthy donors. The study ran its PCR with 60 Vbeta and 13 Jbeta primers. Some clones are missing from TCRdb's copy, which holds only in-frame ones; the method was immunoSEQ multiplex PCR. The table shows 150,000 to 250,000 clones, with around three quarters occurring only once. Sequenced: PBMCs. The receptors here all came from a woman aged 25 to 39 in good health and CMV-seropositive.

The gene calls are TRBV9 and TRBJ2-5, with 12 bases that match TRBD2. CDR3 length: 17 residues. Germline-derived CDR1 and CDR2 are SGDLS and YYNGEE. V trimming: 0 bases; J trimming: 3 bases; junction bases outside the gene matches: 6. CDR3: CASSVVSSGGAEETQYF. The CDR3, as DNA: TGTGCCAGCAGCGTAGTATCTAGCGGGGGGGCAGAAGAGACCCAGTACTTC.

V and J are TRBV11-2 and TRBJ2-7, with TRBD1 identical over 9 bases. The V gene end was trimmed by 5 bases and the J gene end by 4 bases; junction bases not matched to a gene: 6. Germline-derived CDR1 and CDR2 are SGHAT and FQNNGV. The CDR3 extends over 14 amino acids. The CDR3: CASSTGQGIYEQYF. The CDR3, as DNA: TGTGCCAGCAGCACCGGACAGGGGATATACGAGCAGTACTTC.

The chain uses TRBV27 and TRBJ2-1; D is undetermined. V gave up 6 bases and J gave up 5 bases, with 5 bases separating them. CDR3 length: 11 amino acids. CDR1 is MNHEY, CDR2 SMNVEV, per germline (reference sequence). CDR3: CASSRDNEQFF. The CDR3 region has the DNA TGTGCCAGCAGCCGAGACAATGAGCAGTTCTTC.

In this sample, this clone turned up a few times. V is TRBV6-5 and J is TRBJ2-3, with unresolved D. This CDR3 is 14 amino acids long. V was cut by 3 bases and J by 2 bases, with 9 bases left in between. Germline V CDR1 and CDR2: MNHEY, SVGAGI. The CDR3 loop reads CASSYLGYTDTQYF. In DNA form, the CDR3 reads TGTGCCAGCAGTTATCTAGGCTACACAGATACGCAGTATTTT.

The V gene is TRBV7-6, the J gene TRBJ2-7; TRBD1 is a possible D gene (5 bases). This CDR3 region has 16 residues. V shed 5 bases and J shed 2 bases, with 19 bases lying between them. Germline V gene lookup returns CDR1 SGHVS and CDR2 FNYEAQ. As DNA, the CDR3 is TGTGCCAGCAGCCAAGGGCGACAGCCTGGGGCCTACGAGCAGTACTTC. Protein product: CASSQGRQPGAYEQYF.

This sequence joins TRBV5-1 and TRBJ1-1; TRBD1 might be the D (5 bases). The germline gives CDR1 SGHRS, CDR2 YFSETQ. The V end lost 4 bases, the J end lost 4 bases, and 8 bases lay between the germline ends. This CDR3 comprises 12 residues. This CDR3 reads CASSQGGTEAFF. Written as DNA, the CDR3 is TGCGCCAGCAGCCAGGGTGGCACTGAAGCTTTCTTT.

The chain uses TRBV30 and TRBJ1-4, with TRBD1 as a possible D gene (6 bases). The CDR3 has 15 amino acids. Looked up from germline, CDR1 is GTSNPN and CDR2 is SVGIG (reference sequence). Trimming shortened V by 0 bases and J by 8 bases, and 16 bases separated the two germline ends. The CDR3 protein is CAWSVDSGKGEKLFF. The DNA of the CDR3 is TGTGCCTGGAGTGTGGACAGCGGTAAAGGGGAAAAACTGTTTTTT.

The rearrangement links TRBV2 to TRBJ2-7; D is ambiguous. This CDR3 has 13 amino acids. Trimming cost V 1 base and J 3 bases, with 7 bases left between them. From germline, CDR1 is SNHLY and CDR2 FYNNEI. This chain's CDR3 is CASSEGADYEQYF. The CDR3 bases are TGTGCCAGCAGTGAAGGGGCAGACTACGAGCAGTACTTC.

The chain uses TRBV29-1 and TRBJ2-2, with D hard to call. Trimming stripped 7 bases from V and 6 bases from J, with 12 bases between. The CDR3 is made up of 12 amino acids. Germline lookup yields CDR1 SQVTM and CDR2 ANQGSEA. CDR3 in amino acids: CSAISVAGELFF. The CDR3 DNA follows: TGCAGCGCAATCAGTGTCGCCGGGGAGCTGTTTTTT.

This clone was seen a single time. This chain links TRBV5-1 with TRBJ1-6; the D gene is possibly TRBD1 (5 bases). Trimming cost V 4 bases and J 7 bases, with 15 bases left between them. The CDR3 totals 15 residues. Per the germline V gene, CDR1 is SGHRS and CDR2 is YFSETQ. CDR3 sequence reads: CASSARQIDNSPLHF. The CDR3 bases are TGCGCCAGCAGCGCCAGACAGATCGACAATTCACCCCTCCACTTT.

The chain couples TRBV5-1 to TRBJ1-2, with a tentative D call TRBD1 (6 bases). The V end lost 1 base, the J end lost 2 bases, and 15 bases lay between the germline ends. Looked up from germline, CDR1 is SGHRS and CDR2 is YFSETQ. This CDR3 is built from 16 residues. The CDR3 spells CASSLLPGQRNYGYTF. The CDR3 DNA is TGCGCCAGCAGCTTGTTACCTGGACAGAGGAACTATGGCTACACCTTC.

The V and J genes are TRBV27 and TRBJ2-7; unclear D gene. The CDR3 spans 9 residues. V dropped 8 bases and J dropped 3 bases, with 2 bases sitting between them. CDR1 is MNHEY and CDR2 is SMNVEV in the germline V gene (reference sequence). The CDR3 sequence: CASLYEQYF. The CDR3 DNA reads as TGTGCCAGCCTCTACGAGCAGTACTTC.

The chain recombines TRBV19 with TRBJ2-3, with TRBD2 matching 16 bases. This CDR3 is 14 amino acids long. CDR1 is LNHDA, CDR2 SQIVND, per germline (reference sequence). V lost 6 bases and J lost 10; bases outside the gene matches: 4. CDR3 region: CASSGTSGGASQYF. The CDR3 coding sequence is TGTGCCAGTAGCGGGACTAGCGGGGGGGCTTCGCAGTATTTT.

The chain links TRBV7-8 to TRBJ1-5; possible D gene TRBD1, 6 bases. CDR1 is SGHVS and CDR2 is FQNEAQ in the germline V gene. V was clipped by 2 bases and J by 2 bases, with 13 bases between them. There are 16 residues in the CDR3. This CDR3 is CASSLTGLGGNQPQHF. CDR3 nucleotide sequence: TGTGCCAGCAGCTTAACAGGGCTGGGGGGCAATCAGCCCCAGCATTTT.

The CDR3 region is CASSQERQGFGYGYTF. The DNA of the CDR3 is TGCGCCAGCAGCCAAGAGCGGCAGGGGTTTGGCTATGGCTACACCTTC. V and J are TRBV4-3 and TRBJ1-2, with a possible D match to TRBD1 (6 bases). The V gene's germline CDR1 is LGHNA and CDR2 YSLEER. V lost 0 bases and J 4 bases, leaving 15 bases between the germline ends. CDR3 length: 16 residues.

A few counts support this clone. V gene TRBV11-2 combines with J gene TRBJ2-3; TRBD1 matches at 10 bases. With 5 bases clipped from V and 8 bases from J, the junction kept 13 bases outside the gene matches. The germline V gene has CDR1 SGHAT and CDR2 FQNNGV. The CDR3 is made up of 16 amino acids. CDR3 nucleotide sequence: TGTGCCAGCAGCACGAGGGGGACAGGGGAGGAGGCTACGCAGTATTTT. Protein product: CASSTRGTGEEATQYF.

The chain has TRBV4-1 and TRBJ1-5; the D is unclear. The germline gives CDR1 MGHRA, CDR2 YSYEKL. V was trimmed by 2 bases and J by 3 bases, leaving 17 bases between them. This CDR3 has 17 amino acids. CDR3 nucleotide sequence: TGCGCCAGCAGCCAAAAGGAGCCGGGGTGGAACAATCAGCCCCAGCATTTT. Protein product: CASSQKEPGWNNQPQHF.

This chain joins TRBV11-2 and TRBJ2-2; 10 nucleotides align to TRBD2. V was clipped by 4 bases and J by 5 bases; unmatched bases: 1. Germline V CDR1 and CDR2: SGHAT, FQNNGV. The CDR3 totals 14 residues. This chain's CDR3 is CASSSGLATGELFF. The CDR3 DNA follows: TGTGCCAGCAGCTCGGGACTAGCGACCGGGGAGCTGTTTTTT.

The chain couples TRBV2 to TRBJ1-3; D may be TRBD1 (6 bases). V lost 8 bases to trimming and J lost 2 bases, with 10 bases between them. The CDR3 is 13 residues long. CDR1 SNHLY and CDR2 FYNNEI come from the germline V gene. The CDR3 nucleotides are TGTGCCAGCTCCGGGACAACTGGAAACACCATATATTTT. Protein: CASSGTTGNTIYF.

The chain recombines TRBV29-1 with TRBJ1-2; a possible D gene is TRBD1 (5 bases). V gave up 6 bases and J gave up 8 bases, with 22 bases separating them. CDR3 length: 14 amino acids. The germline CDR1 and CDR2 sequences are SQVTM and ANQGSEA. The CDR3 protein is CSVSSGLRTGGYTF. In DNA form, the CDR3 reads TGCAGCGTCTCATCAGGGTTAAGGACCGGCGGCTACACCTTC.

This clone was detected only a few times. The chain recombines TRBV10-3 with TRBJ1-3; 7 bases line up with TRBD1. The CDR3 consists of 13 residues. V trimming: 4 bases; J trimming: 4 bases; junction bases outside the gene matches: 1. Looked up from germline, CDR1 is ENHRY and CDR2 is SYGVKD. CDR3 amino acids: CAISGQGGNTIYF. The CDR3 DNA reads as TGTGCCATCAGTGGACAGGGAGGAAACACCATATATTTT.